Below are 26 T cell receptor beta chains sequenced from a single sample in a study of CD8 T cells in ankylosing spondylitis. TCRdb reanalysed the 5' RACE reads using MiXCR and keeps one entry per CDR3 protein. The sample has some 220,000 distinct CDR3 sequences; 10% to 13% are singletons. The sample consisted of blood, either unsorted or a sorted T cell fraction (not recorded which). Receptors originate from a male donor with ankylosing spondylitis or in good health (not recorded which).

In regard to this clonotype: A much larger clonotype is one base distant, so this may be a read error. The J gene is TRBJ2-3, the V gene TRBV9; D might be TRBD1 (6 bases). In germline, CDR1 is SGDLS, CDR2 YYNGEE. This CDR3 has 15 amino acids. Written as DNA, the CDR3 is TGTGCCAGCAGCCCACCTTTGGGGGCCGAAGATAGGCAGTATTTT. It is translated as CASSPPLGAEDRQYF.

Details on this clonotype: This may stem from a read error, because a much larger clone lies one nucleotide away. The rearrangement uses TRBV20-1 and TRBJ1-4, with D possibly being TRBD1 (6 bases). CDR3 length: 16 residues. The germline V gene has CDR1 DFQATT and CDR2 SNEGSKA (reference sequence). Trimming took off 1 base at V and 8 bases at J, with 20 bases between the two ends. CDR3: CSARGAGARSLEKLFF. As DNA, the CDR3 is TGCAGTGCTAGAGGTGCGGGGGCCCGGAGTTTGGAAAAACTGTTTTTT.

This clonotype was observed a handful of times. The V and J genes are TRBV20-1 and TRBJ2-3; 11 nucleotides align to TRBD2. The ends lost 5 bases at V and 2 bases at J; junction bases unmatched: 6. Germline V CDR1 and CDR2: DFQATT, SNEGSKA (reference sequence). There are 15 residues in the CDR3. CDR3 loop: CSASLAGGLTDTQYF. The DNA of the CDR3 is TGCAGTGCTTCCCTAGCGGGGGGACTCACAGATACGCAGTATTTT.

In this sample, this clonotype turned up a few times. The chain couples TRBV30 to TRBJ1-2; D gene ambiguous. Trimming cost V 2 bases and J 13 bases, with 17 bases left between them. The CDR3 loop spans 12 amino acids. Germline CDR1 reads GTSNPN; CDR2 reads SVGIG (reference sequence). CDR3 protein: CAWSLAGFFLTF. CDR3 in DNA: TGTGCCTGGAGTCTCGCGGGGTTCTTTCTCACCTTC. Variable domain in full (rest from reference TRBV30 and TRBJ1-2): SQTIHQWPATLVQPVGSPLSLECTVEGTSNPNLYWYRQAAGRGLQLLFYSVGIGQISSEVPQNLSASRPQDRQFILSSKKLLLSDSGFYLCAWSLAGFFLTFGSGTRLTVV.

This clonotype was detected ten times or more. V and J are TRBV3-1 and TRBJ2-1; TRBD1 agrees at 8 bases. Germline loops: CDR1 LGHDT, CDR2 YNNKEL (reference sequence). V shed 3 bases, J shed 5 bases, and the junction held 9 bases outside the gene matches. CDR3 length: 16 residues. The CDR3 coding sequence is TGTGCCAGCAGCCATACAGGGGGATTGAGGGACAATGAGCAGTTCTTC. Amino acids: CASSHTGGLRDNEQFF.

This clonotype was seen repeatedly, ten times or more. This chain joins TRBV20-1 and TRBJ2-7; D remains unclear. Germline V gene sequence: CDR1 DFQATT, CDR2 SNEGSKA (reference sequence). This CDR3 spans 12 amino acids. The V end lost 4 bases, the J end lost 5 bases, and 12 bases lay between the germline ends. The CDR3, as DNA: TGCAGTGCTACCTACAGTAGGGACGAGCAGTACTTC. It codes for CSATYSRDEQYF.

This clonotype was detected many times. The chain combines TRBV20-1 with TRBJ2-5, with 15 bases aligning to TRBD2. V shed 3 bases, J shed 2 bases, and the junction held 10 bases outside the gene matches. CDR1 and CDR2 (germline): DFQATT, SNEGSKA (reference sequence). The CDR3 has 18 residues. CDR3 sequence (DNA): TGCAGTGCTAGCAAGCCGGGACTAGCGGGGGGTGAACAAGAGACCCAGTACTTC. Its protein is CSASKPGLAGGEQETQYF.

This clonotype appeared many times. The chain carries TRBV7-2 and TRBJ2-3, with D possibly TRBD1 on 5 matching bases. The CDR3 length is 14 residues. V was shortened by 2 bases and J by 8 bases, with 14 bases between the two germline ends. Germline-derived CDR1 and CDR2 are SGHTA and FQGNSA. The CDR3, as DNA: TGTGCCAGCAGCTTAAGCCCTCAGGGTGGTACGCAGTATTTT. Its translation is CASSLSPQGGTQYF.

In its sample, this clonotype was seen a few times. J is TRBJ1-2 and V is TRBV2; no firm D call. CDR3 length equals 14 residues. V was clipped by 3 bases and J by 4 bases, with 12 bases between them. Germline CDR1 and CDR2: SNHLY and FYNNEI. CDR3 residues: CASSEIDGVYGYTF. CDR3 DNA sequence: TGTGCCAGCAGTGAGATTGACGGGGTCTATGGCTACACCTTC.

This clonotype was counted many times. This chain connects TRBV20-1 to TRBJ2-7, with TRBD2 identical over 8 bases. V was clipped by 0 bases and J by 1 base; unmatched bases: 11. From germline, CDR1 is DFQATT and CDR2 SNEGSKA (reference sequence). The CDR3 length is 17 residues. The CDR3 loop reads CSARDFESSGVSYEQYF. CDR3 DNA sequence: TGCAGTGCTAGAGATTTCGAGAGTAGCGGGGTTTCCTACGAGCAGTACTTC.

This clonotype was found many times. V gene TRBV21-1 combines with J gene TRBJ2-7. TRBV21-1 is deemed a pseudogene. The CDR3 spans 8 residues. The CDR3 region has the DNA TGCCCCCAGCAAAAACAGTACTTC. It codes for CPQQKQYF.

This clonotype appeared a few times. V gene TRBV27 combines with J gene TRBJ1-2, with 7 bases fitting TRBD1. Looked up from germline, CDR1 is MNHEY and CDR2 is SMNVEV (reference sequence). CDR3 length: 17 amino acids. The J segment lost 5 bases and the V segment lost 5 bases, leaving 17 bases of the junction unmatched. The CDR3 sequence is CASSPHPSDRIGYGYTF. CDR3 nucleotide sequence: TGTGCCAGCAGTCCCCACCCCTCGGACAGGATAGGATATGGCTACACCTTC.

The chain recombines TRBV5-1 with TRBJ2-6; D is unclear. Per the germline V gene, CDR1 is SGHRS and CDR2 is YFSETQ. CDR3 length: 15 amino acids. With 3 bases removed from V and 1 base from J, the gap between germline ends came to 8 bases. The CDR3 nucleotides are TGCGCCAGCAGCTACGTGGAATCTGGGGCCAACGTCCTGACTTTC. Amino acids: CASSYVESGANVLTF.

This clonotype was counted between two and nine times. The chain recombines TRBV4-1 with TRBJ2-1; 7 bases are shared with TRBD2. J gave up 3 bases and V 4 bases, and 6 bases lay outside the gene matches. The CDR3 consists of 15 residues. The germline V gene encodes CDR1 MGHRA and CDR2 YSYEKL. CDR3 nucleotides: TGCGCCAGCAGCCGACCGGGACTACTCTACAATGAGCAGTTCTTC. Residues: CASSRPGLLYNEQFF.

The rearrangement uses TRBV10-1 and TRBJ2-2; D is uncertain. CDR3 length: 14 amino acids. V was clipped by 6 bases and J by 3 bases, with 11 bases between them. Germline CDR1 reads WNHNN; CDR2 reads SYGVQD (reference sequence). Here the CDR3 reads CASRIGQDTGELFF. The CDR3 DNA sequence: TGCGCCAGCAGGATCGGGCAGGACACCGGGGAGCTGTTTTTT.

This clonotype was recorded at least ten times. The V call is TRBV7-6, the J call TRBJ2-2; maybe TRBD1 (5 bases). The length of the CDR3 is 14 residues. V dropped 5 bases and J dropped 6 bases, with 13 bases sitting between them. The germline V gene has CDR1 SGHVS and CDR2 FNYEAQ. The CDR3 DNA sequence: TGTGCCAGCAGCCCCCAAGGGGCAGCCGGGGAGCTGTTTTTT. Protein sequence: CASSPQGAAGELFF. Based on the CDR3 plus reference TRBV7-6 and TRBJ2-2, the full variable domain is GAGVSQSPRYKVTKRGQDVALRCDPISGHVSLYWYRQALGQGPEFLTYFNYEAQQDKSGLPNDRFSAERPEGSISTLTIQRTEQRDSAMYRCASSPQGAAGELFFGEGSRLTVL.

This clonotype was recorded at least ten times. The V gene is TRBV5-1, the J gene TRBJ1-1; 10 bases agree with TRBD1. Germline CDR1 reads SGHRS; CDR2 reads YFSETQ. Unmatched junction bases numbered 4, after V lost 2 bases and J lost 3 bases. The CDR3 is made up of 15 amino acids. The CDR3 coding sequence is TGCGCCAGCAGCTTATCCGGGACAGGGGACACTGAAGCTTTCTTT. Protein: CASSLSGTGDTEAFF.

This clonotype appeared a few times. V gene TRBV7-9 combines with J gene TRBJ2-7; D is unclear. The germline CDR1 and CDR2 sequences are SEHNR and FQNEAQ (reference sequence). Trimming left V 1 base short and J 6 bases short, with 7 bases between. The CDR3 consists of 12 residues. CDR3 nucleotide sequence: TGTGCCAGCAGCTTAGGACCGGTCGAGCAGTACTTC. It yields the protein CASSLGPVEQYF.

The rearrangement joins TRBV18 to TRBJ1-1, with a possible D match to TRBD1 (5 bases). Germline CDR1 reads KGHSH; CDR2 reads LQKENI. The CDR3 spans 16 residues. The V and J ends lost 2 bases and 5 bases respectively, with 18 bases between them. CDR3 bases: TGTGCCAGCTCACCAAGCGGGACCCCAAGAGGGACTGAAGCTTTCTTT. Translation gives CASSPSGTPRGTEAFF.

This clonotype was seen at least ten times. The V and J genes are TRBV5-5 and TRBJ2-7; D is ambiguous. The CDR3 spans 12 residues. Germline CDR1 and CDR2: SGHKS and YYEKEE (reference sequence). The V gene lost 0 bases and the J gene lost 5 bases, with 6 bases spanning the gap. CDR3: CASSLVLHEQYF. CDR3 sequence (DNA): TGTGCCAGCAGCTTGGTTCTCCACGAGCAGTACTTC.

This clonotype was seen a few times. The chain has TRBV6-5 and TRBJ2-7; perhaps TRBD1 as D (5 bases). The ends were cut back, 4 bases at V and 3 bases at J, with 10 bases in the middle. The CDR3 is 13 residues long. Germline lookup yields CDR1 MNHEY and CDR2 SVGAGI. CDR3 nucleotide sequence: TGTGCCAGCAGTTCAGGGCCTCTCTACGAGCAGTACTTC. Protein: CASSSGPLYEQYF.

This clonotype has ten or more counts. The V and J genes are TRBV5-1 and TRBJ2-2, with TRBD2 matching over 7 bases. Unmatched junction bases numbered 9, after V lost 6 bases and J lost 4 bases. This CDR3 has 15 amino acids. Germline V CDR1 and CDR2: SGHRS, YFSETQ. CDR3 nucleotide sequence: TGCGCCAGCACCCGAGGAGGCGGGAGCACCGGGGAGCTGTTTTTT. Encoded protein: CASTRGGGSTGELFF.

This clonotype has at least ten counts. This chain uses TRBV20-1 with TRBJ2-2; tentative D call: TRBD2 (5 bases). This CDR3 is 15 amino acids long. The germline gives CDR1 DFQATT, CDR2 SNEGSKA (reference sequence). V lost 5 bases, J lost 3 bases, and 16 bases lay in between. The CDR3 sequence: CSASQPGVDTGELFF. Here the CDR3 DNA reads TGCAGTGCTTCTCAGCCCGGGGTTGACACCGGGGAGCTGTTTTTT.

The sample holds many counts of this clonotype. The V call is TRBV30, the J call TRBJ2-3; D is ambiguous. Germline CDR1 reads GTSNPN; CDR2 reads SVGIG (reference sequence). The germline V and J ends were trimmed by 1 base and 10 bases, with 12 bases remaining between them. The CDR3 totals 12 residues. The CDR3 protein is CAWSADPGAQYF. CDR3 DNA sequence: TGTGCCTGGAGTGCGGACCCCGGTGCGCAGTATTTT. Filled out from reference TRBV30 and TRBJ2-3, the complete variable domain reads SQTIHQWPATLVQPVGSPLSLECTVEGTSNPNLYWYRQAAGRGLQLLFYSVGIGQISSEVPQNLSASRPQDRQFILSSKKLLLSDSGFYLCAWSADPGAQYFGPGTRLTVL.

This chain joins TRBV27 and TRBJ2-1, with D possibly TRBD2 on 5 matching bases. CDR3 length equals 16 residues. The germline gives CDR1 MNHEY, CDR2 SMNVEV (reference sequence). V was clipped by 6 bases and J by 0 bases, with 15 bases between them. This CDR3 is CASRPLVGSSYNEQFF. As DNA, the CDR3 is TGTGCCAGCAGACCACTAGTGGGGAGCTCCTACAATGAGCAGTTCTTC.

This clonotype has ten or more counts. This chain uses TRBV4-1 with TRBJ1-2, with D possibly matching TRBD1 (5 bases). The CDR3 totals 15 residues. V shed 1 base and J shed 4 bases, with 13 bases lying between them. Germline CDR1 is MGHRA and CDR2 is YSYEKL. CDR3 in amino acids: CASSQVPGQVYGYTF. In DNA, the CDR3 is TGCGCCAGCAGCCAAGTCCCCGGACAAGTCTATGGCTACACCTTC.